Below, 17 T cell receptor beta chains from the same sample are listed, as sequenced in a study of identical twins. A single record per CDR3 protein comes from TCRdb applying MiXCR to the 5' RACE reads. The sample shows around 290,000 distinct CDR3 sequences, more than 8% of them seen only once. The data also belong to a second study, concerning yellow fever vaccine responses in identical twins.

The specimen was CD8+ T cells sorted from blood. These receptors came from a woman aged 18-35 years in good health.

The rearrangement links TRBV24-1 to TRBJ2-1; a possible D gene is TRBD1 (8 bases). The V end was cut by 2 bases, the J end by 4 bases, with 20 bases between. In germline, CDR1 is KGHDR, CDR2 SFDVKD. CDR3 length: 18 amino acids. The CDR3 DNA follows: TGTGCCACCAGTGATTGGGCGGGAGAGCGGGACAGGTACAATGAGCAGTTCTTC. The encoded protein is CATSDWAGERDRYNEQFF.

This clonotype was observed a handful of times. The genes are TRBV20-1 and TRBJ2-7, with 13 nucleotides matching TRBD2. The CDR3 sequence is 14 residues long. Trimming at V came to 6 bases and at J to 3 bases, leaving 5 bases not matched to a gene. Germline V gene data show CDR1 as DFQATT and CDR2 as SNEGSKA (reference sequence). CDR3 residues: CSAATSGGLYEQYF. The CDR3 nucleotides are TGCAGTGCCGCGACTAGCGGGGGGCTCTACGAGCAGTACTTC.

This clonotype has at least ten counts. CDR3 nucleotides: TGTGCCATCAGTGCAAACCTAGCGGGGGTAAATGAGCAGTTCTTC. It encodes CAISANLAGVNEQFF. J is TRBJ2-1 and V is TRBV10-3, with 10 positions matching TRBD2. Germline trimming cut 4 bases from V and 7 bases from J; bases unmatched to any gene: 7. There are 15 residues in the CDR3. Germline-derived CDR1 and CDR2 are ENHRY and SYGVKD.

The rearrangement uses TRBV7-9 and TRBJ2-1; D gene ambiguous. This CDR3 has 15 residues. Germline V gene data show CDR1 as SEHNR and CDR2 as FQNEAQ (reference sequence). Trimming shortened V by 6 bases and J by 3 bases, and 15 bases separated the two germline ends. CDR3 amino acids: CASSERRLDYNEQFF. The CDR3 DNA reads as TGTGCCAGCAGTGAGAGAAGGCTAGACTACAATGAGCAGTTCTTC.

This clonotype came up many times. V is TRBV15 and J is TRBJ2-7; TRBD1 aligns across 8 bases. The CDR3 has 15 amino acids. Germline CDR1 is LNHNV and CDR2 is YYDKDF (reference sequence). Unmatched junction bases numbered 2, after V lost 1 base and J lost 0 bases. The CDR3 DNA is TGTGCCACCAGCAGAGGACAGGGGAGCTCCTACGAGCAGTACTTC. It encodes CATSRGQGSSYEQYF. The whole variable domain, filled in from reference TRBV15 and TRBJ2-7, reads DAMVIQNPRYQVTQFGKPVTLSCSQTLNHNVMYWYQQKSSQAPKLLFHYYDKDFNNEADTPDNFQSRRPNTSFCFLDIRSPGLGDTAMYLCATSRGQGSSYEQYFGPGTRLTVT.

Only a few counts were recorded for this clonotype. The chain couples TRBV4-3 to TRBJ2-2, with no clear D. The ends were cut back, 0 bases at V and 6 bases at J, with 11 bases in the middle. The CDR3 runs to 15 residues. Germline CDR1 and CDR2: LGHNA and YSLEER. The CDR3 reads CASSQDKIGAGELFF. Here the CDR3 DNA reads TGCGCCAGCAGCCAAGATAAGATCGGAGCCGGGGAGCTGTTTTTT.

This clonotype occurred a few times. The CDR3 sequence is CSARGGGTSFAETQYF. As DNA, the CDR3 is TGCAGTGCTAGAGGGGGGGGGACTAGTTTTGCAGAGACCCAGTACTTC. V is TRBV20-1 and J is TRBJ2-5; the match to TRBD2 covers 8 bases. Trimming at V came to 1 base and at J to 4 bases, leaving 11 bases not matched to a gene. There are 16 residues in the CDR3. The germline V gene has CDR1 DFQATT and CDR2 SNEGSKA (reference sequence).

The genes are TRBV20-1 and TRBJ2-7; D might be TRBD2 (6 bases). The CDR3 totals 13 residues. CDR1 is DFQATT, CDR2 SNEGSKA, per germline (reference sequence). Trimming left V 3 bases short and J 7 bases short, with 16 bases between. Written as DNA, the CDR3 is TGCAGTGCTAGTTTAGCGGCTCCTAGTGAGCAGTACTTC. The encoded protein is CSASLAAPSEQYF.

A few counts support this clonotype. This chain connects TRBV6-1 to TRBJ2-2; a weak D match, TRBD2 (5 bases). Germline CDR1 MNHNS, CDR2 SASEGT. The CDR3 covers 16 residues. V lost 2 bases, J lost 7 bases, and 17 bases lay in between. CDR3 sequence (DNA): TGTGCCAGCAGTGAAATCCTAGCTTCGATCCACGGGGAGCTGTTTTTT. This sequence encodes CASSEILASIHGELFF.

There are a few counts of this clonotype. The chain employs TRBV10-2 and TRBJ2-7; D is uncertain. The germline V and J ends were trimmed by 4 bases and 2 bases, with 3 bases remaining between them. This CDR3 has 11 residues. Germline CDR1 reads WSHSY; CDR2 reads SAAADI. This CDR3 reads CASSVTYEQYF. The CDR3 DNA reads as TGCGCCAGCAGTGTTACCTACGAGCAGTACTTC.

This clonotype was detected ten times or more. The chain couples TRBV6-1 to TRBJ2-2; 10 nucleotides align to TRBD1. Unmatched junction bases numbered 4, after V lost 4 bases and J lost 5 bases. The CDR3 covers 15 residues. Germline assignment: CDR1 MNHNS and CDR2 SASEGT. As DNA, the CDR3 is TGTGCCAGCAGTGGGGACAGGGGCAGTACCGGGGAGCTGTTTTTT. As protein: CASSGDRGSTGELFF.

The gene calls are TRBV19 and TRBJ1-1; no reliable D call. Germline CDR1 is LNHDA and CDR2 is SQIVND (reference sequence). V shed 3 bases and J shed 5 bases, with 4 bases lying between them. The CDR3 runs 11 residues. DNA of the CDR3: TGTGCCAGTAGTATGGCTACTGAAGCTTTCTTT. Translation gives CASSMATEAFF.

The DNA for the CDR3 is TGCGCCAGCAGCCCCGTAGGGGGGAGGGGTGAGCAGTTCTTC. The encoded protein is CASSPVGGRGEQFF. This chain links TRBV5-1 with TRBJ2-1, with D tentatively TRBD2 (7 bases). Deletions cut 4 bases from V and 9 bases from J, with 17 bases between. Germline CDR1 and CDR2: SGHRS and YFSETQ. The CDR3 consists of 14 residues.

This clonotype has a count of ten or more. The rearrangement links TRBV29-1 to TRBJ2-2; a weak D match, TRBD1 (6 bases). CDR1 SQVTM and CDR2 ANQGSEA come from the germline V gene. The length of the CDR3 is 13 residues. The V end was cut by 7 bases, the J end by 2 bases, with 11 bases between. The CDR3 region is CSGNRANTGELFF. CDR3 sequence (DNA): TGCAGCGGAAACAGGGCTAACACCGGGGAGCTGTTTTTT.

This clonotype has at least ten counts. The rearrangement uses TRBV9 and TRBJ2-2; the match to TRBD1 covers 10 bases. J was trimmed by 9 bases and V by 4 bases; bases with no gene match: 9. The CDR3 sequence is 15 residues long. Per the germline V gene, CDR1 is SGDLS and CDR2 is YYNGEE. The CDR3 here is CASSPPTGGHWELFF. For the CDR3, the DNA is TGTGCCAGCAGCCCTCCGACAGGGGGCCACTGGGAGCTGTTTTTT.

V and J are TRBV4-1 and TRBJ2-1; 9 positions match TRBD2. Germline CDR1 reads MGHRA; CDR2 reads YSYEKL. The CDR3 runs 16 residues. J gave up 5 bases and V 1 base, and 6 bases lay outside the gene matches. The CDR3 DNA follows: TGCGCCAGCAGCCAAGTGGCGGGAGGGCCCCACAATGAGCAGTTCTTC. As protein: CASSQVAGGPHNEQFF.

This clonotype was detected a few times. This rearrangement joins TRBV11-2 to TRBJ2-7, with a tentative D call TRBD2 (6 bases). This CDR3 has 11 amino acids. With 6 bases removed from V and 7 bases from J, the gap between germline ends came to 10 bases. Looked up from germline, CDR1 is SGHAT and CDR2 is FQNNGV. In DNA form, the CDR3 reads TGTGCCAGCAGGACGGGGGAAGAGCAGTACTTC. It codes for CASRTGEEQYF.